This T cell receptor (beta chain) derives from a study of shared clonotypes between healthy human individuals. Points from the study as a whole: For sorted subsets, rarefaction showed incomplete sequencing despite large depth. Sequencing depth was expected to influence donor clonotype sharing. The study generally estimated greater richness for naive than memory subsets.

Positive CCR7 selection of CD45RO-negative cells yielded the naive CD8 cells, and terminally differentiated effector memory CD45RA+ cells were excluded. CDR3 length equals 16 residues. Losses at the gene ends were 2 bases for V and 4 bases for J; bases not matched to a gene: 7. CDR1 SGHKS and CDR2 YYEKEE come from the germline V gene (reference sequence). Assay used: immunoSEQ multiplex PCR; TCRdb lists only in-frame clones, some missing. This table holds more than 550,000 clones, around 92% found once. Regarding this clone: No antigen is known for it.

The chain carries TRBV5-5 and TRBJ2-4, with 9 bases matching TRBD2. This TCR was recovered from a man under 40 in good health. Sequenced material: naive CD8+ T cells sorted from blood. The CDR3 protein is CASSFPLAGIKNIQYF. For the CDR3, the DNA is TGTGCCAGCAGCTTCCCGCTAGCGGGGATAAAAAACATTCAGTACTTC.